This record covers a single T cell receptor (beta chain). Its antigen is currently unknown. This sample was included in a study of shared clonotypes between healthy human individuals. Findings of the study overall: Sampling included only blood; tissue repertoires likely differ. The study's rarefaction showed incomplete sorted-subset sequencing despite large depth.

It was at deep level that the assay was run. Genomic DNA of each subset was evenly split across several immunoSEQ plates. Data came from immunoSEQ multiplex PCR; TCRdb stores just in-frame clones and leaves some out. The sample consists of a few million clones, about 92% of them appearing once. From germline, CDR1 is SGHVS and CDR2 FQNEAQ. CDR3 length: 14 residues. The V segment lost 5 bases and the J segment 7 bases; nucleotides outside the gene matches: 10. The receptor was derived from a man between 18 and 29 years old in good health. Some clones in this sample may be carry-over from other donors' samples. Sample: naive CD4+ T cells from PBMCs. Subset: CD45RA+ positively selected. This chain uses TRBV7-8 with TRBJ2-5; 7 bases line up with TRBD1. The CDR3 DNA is TGTGCCAGCAGCCGAGGGACAGCTGCGTGGACCCAGTACTTC. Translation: CASSRGTAAWTQYF.